A selection of T cell receptor beta chains follows, all from one sample in a study of radiation and T cells in renal cell carcinoma. The table came from immunoSEQ multiplex PCR; TCRdb's copy has only in-frame clones and leaves some out. The data show some 80,000 clones, about 86% seen once. The sample in question was blood, obtained from a patient whose treatment included radiotherapy and nephrectomy. Receptors originate from a woman between 50 and 59 years old with renal cell carcinoma. Each CDR3 is given with its conserved first and last residue. The order of the fields is V gene, J gene, clone size, D gene, CDR3 DNA, CDR3 protein. A D gene is named only where the DNA matches it firmly. Expanded clones are given a class, and other clones once, few, many or no size at all.

v_call: TRBV18; j_call: TRBJ1-1; clone_size: -; d_call: TRBD1; cdr3_nt: TGTGCCAGCTCACCTGTGGGACAGCCAGATACTGAAGCTTTCTTT; cdr3_aa: CASSPVGQPDTEAFF
v_call: TRBV2; j_call: TRBJ2-7; clone_size: few; d_call: -; cdr3_nt: TGTGCCAGCAGTCCCGTGGGTGGGACCATCTACGAGCAGTACTTC; cdr3_aa: CASSPVGGTIYEQYF
v_call: TRBV7-6; j_call: TRBJ1-1; clone_size: -; d_call: -; cdr3_nt: TGTGCCAGCAGCCCATCTTTAGTTCAGGGGAGGAACACTGAAGCTTTCTTT; cdr3_aa: CASSPSLVQGRNTEAFF
v_call: TRBV9; j_call: TRBJ1-5; clone_size: once; d_call: TRBD1; cdr3_nt: TGTGCCAGCAGCACAGGGGGCAAACAGCCCCAGCATTTT; cdr3_aa: CASSTGGKQPQHF
v_call: TRBV2; j_call: TRBJ2-5; clone_size: -; d_call: -; cdr3_nt: TGTGCCAGCAGTGAAGCCAGGGCCCCGGGGCAAGAGACCCAGTACTTC; cdr3_aa: CASSEARAPGQETQYF
v_call: TRBV2; j_call: TRBJ2-2; clone_size: -; d_call: TRBD2; cdr3_nt: TGTGCCAGCAGGGGGACTAGCGGGAGGAGACTCGGCACCGGGGAGCTGTTTTTT; cdr3_aa: CASRGTSGRRLGTGELFF
v_call: TRBV18; j_call: TRBJ2-5; clone_size: -; d_call: -; cdr3_nt: TGTGCCAGCTCACCGGTCCCCAGCGTCGAGACCCAGTACTTC; cdr3_aa: CASSPVPSVETQYF
v_call: TRBV6-1; j_call: TRBJ2-7; clone_size: -; d_call: -; cdr3_nt: TGTGCCAGCAGTGAGTGGGACGGGGCCTACGAGCAGTACTTC; cdr3_aa: CASSEWDGAYEQYF
v_call: TRBV5-1; j_call: TRBJ2-5; clone_size: -; d_call: TRBD1; cdr3_nt: TGCGCCAGCAGCTCAGGGGGCGGATTCCAAGAGACCCAGTACTTC; cdr3_aa: CASSSGGGFQETQYF
v_call: TRBV28; j_call: TRBJ1-2; clone_size: few; d_call: -; cdr3_nt: TGTGCCAGTCATAACGGATATGGCTACACCTTC; cdr3_aa: CASHNGYGYTF
v_call: TRBV10-3; j_call: TRBJ2-7; clone_size: -; d_call: TRBD1; cdr3_nt: TGTGCCATCAGTGAGGCCACAGGGGCCTCCTACGAGCAGTACTTC; cdr3_aa: CAISEATGASYEQYF
v_call: TRBV5-5; j_call: TRBJ1-5; clone_size: -; d_call: TRBD1; cdr3_nt: TGTGCCAGCAGCCGACAGGGGTTGGAGAATCAGCCCCAGCATTTT; cdr3_aa: CASSRQGLENQPQHF
v_call: TRBV7-9; j_call: TRBJ1-4; clone_size: -; d_call: -; cdr3_nt: TGTGCCAGCAGCTTAGGACGCACCCAGGCGGCTAATGAAAAACTGTTTTTT; cdr3_aa: CASSLGRTQAANEKLFF
v_call: TRBV7-5; j_call: TRBJ2-1; clone_size: -; d_call: -; cdr3_nt: TGTGCCAGAAGCAAGGGTGCGGGCCGAGCCTACAATGAGCAGTTCTTC; cdr3_aa: CARSKGAGRAYNEQFF
v_call: TRBV13; j_call: TRBJ2-7; clone_size: -; d_call: -; cdr3_nt: TGTGCCAGCAGCCCAGTAGGGGCCGAGCAGTACTTC; cdr3_aa: CASSPVGAEQYF
v_call: TRBV6-1; j_call: TRBJ2-3; clone_size: -; d_call: TRBD2; cdr3_nt: TGTGCCAGCAGTGATTCTCGACTAGCGGAGGTTACAGATACGCAGTATTTT; cdr3_aa: CASSDSRLAEVTDTQYF
v_call: TRBV7-2; j_call: TRBJ1-1; clone_size: -; d_call: -; cdr3_nt: TGTGCCAGCGCCCAGGGTGGGAGCACTGAAGCTTTCTTT; cdr3_aa: CASAQGGSTEAFF
v_call: TRBV4-3; j_call: TRBJ1-2; clone_size: -; d_call: -; cdr3_nt: TGCGCCAGCAGCCCTCGACAGAGGCAGGACTATGGCTACACCTTC; cdr3_aa: CASSPRQRQDYGYTF
v_call: TRBV6-5; j_call: TRBJ1-1; clone_size: -; d_call: -; cdr3_nt: TGTGCCAGCAGAGAAGTCGGTCTCACTGAAGCTTTCTTT; cdr3_aa: CASREVGLTEAFF
v_call: TRBV4-1; j_call: TRBJ2-5; clone_size: -; d_call: -; cdr3_nt: TGTGCCAGCAGCTTGGCCGGGCACCGGGAGACCCAGTACTTC; cdr3_aa: CASSLAGHRETQYF
v_call: TRBV14; j_call: TRBJ1-2; clone_size: -; d_call: -; cdr3_nt: TGTGCCAGCAGCCAAGCCGGACGGTTAAGTGGCTACACCTTC; cdr3_aa: CASSQAGRLSGYTF
v_call: TRBV7-9; j_call: TRBJ2-7; clone_size: -; d_call: -; cdr3_nt: TGTGCCAGCAGCTTTAACGACCGAGGATACGAGCAGTACTTC; cdr3_aa: CASSFNDRGYEQYF
v_call: TRBV19; j_call: TRBJ2-7; clone_size: -; d_call: -; cdr3_nt: TGTGCCAGTAGTATCCCCCCCGGGTCAATCTACGAGCAGTACTTC; cdr3_aa: CASSIPPGSIYEQYF
v_call: TRBV7-2; j_call: TRBJ2-5; clone_size: -; d_call: TRBD1; cdr3_nt: TGTGCCAGCAGCCGGGACAGTGGAAGAGGGGAGACCCAGTACTTC; cdr3_aa: CASSRDSGRGETQYF